The 19 T cell receptor beta chains listed next were all sequenced from one sample in a study of CD8 T cells in Susac syndrome. The RNA, 0.5 to 1 ug, was put through reverse transcription using random hexamers. TCRdb independently ran MiXCR on the immunoSEQ multiplex PCR reads; one entry per CDR3 protein. The sample carries 200,000 or so distinct CDR3 sequences, about 95% recorded once. Sequenced sample: CD4+ T cells from PBMCs. These receptors were collected from a human donor with multiple sclerosis.

This clonotype was seen a single time. The rearrangement joins TRBV5-1 to TRBJ1-5; TRBD1 might be the D (6 bases). Germline CDR1 SGHRS, CDR2 YFSETQ. The CDR3 is made up of 15 amino acids. The V and J ends lost 0 bases and 3 bases respectively, with 10 bases between them. CDR3 region: CASSLDGGTNQPQHF. The CDR3 nucleotides are TGCGCCAGCAGCTTGGACGGGGGCACCAATCAGCCCCAGCATTTT. Together with reference TRBV5-1 and TRBJ1-5, the CDR3 gives the full variable domain: KAGVTQTPRYLIKTRGQQVTLSCSPISGHRSVSWYQQTPGQGLQFLFEYFSETQRNKGNFPGRFSGRQFSNSRSEMNVSTLELGDSALYLCASSLDGGTNQPQHFGDGTRLSIL.

J is TRBJ2-2 and V is TRBV5-1; tentative D call: TRBD1 (6 bases). The CDR3 length is 13 residues. Germline assignment: CDR1 SGHRS and CDR2 YFSETQ. The V end was cut by 4 bases, the J end by 6 bases, with 10 bases between. The CDR3 protein is CASSPGHPGELFF. CDR3 bases: TGCGCCAGCAGCCCGGGACATCCCGGGGAGCTGTTTTTT. The full variable domain, its missing parts supplied by reference TRBV5-1 and TRBJ2-2, is KAGVTQTPRYLIKTRGQQVTLSCSPISGHRSVSWYQQTPGQGLQFLFEYFSETQRNKGNFPGRFSGRQFSNSRSEMNVSTLELGDSALYLCASSPGHPGELFFGEGSRLTVL.

The CDR3 nucleotides read TGTGCCAGCACCTTTGGGGGTGAGCAGTTCTTC. It encodes CASTFGGEQFF. The chain couples TRBV6-5 to TRBJ2-1; D tentatively reads TRBD1 or TRBD2 (5 bases each). The CDR3 has 11 residues. Trimming removed 7 bases at V and 9 bases at J, with 10 bases between. Germline CDR1 reads MNHEY; CDR2 reads SVGAGI.

The rearrangement uses TRBV9 and TRBJ1-1; D is undetermined. The length of the CDR3 is 15 residues. CDR1 and CDR2 (germline): SGDLS, YYNGEE. V was pared by 0 bases and J by 2 bases, with 11 bases between. The CDR3 region has the DNA TGTGCCAGCAGCGTAGCCCCTGGCGGAAACACTGAAGCTTTCTTT. This codes for CASSVAPGGNTEAFF. Looking up the rest from reference TRBV9 and TRBJ1-1 gives the full variable domain: DSGVTQTPKHLITATGQRVTLRCSPRSGDLSVYWYQQSLDQGLQFLIQYYNGEERAKGNILERFSAQQFPDLHSELNLSSLELGDSALYFCASSVAPGGNTEAFFGQGTRLTVV.

This rearrangement joins TRBV29-1 to TRBJ2-7; D is tentatively TRBD1 or TRBD2 (5 bases each). The CDR3 length is 13 residues. Germline assignment: CDR1 SQVTM and CDR2 ANQGSEA. Trimming pared 0 bases from V and 9 bases from J, leaving 15 bases between. Here the CDR3 reads CSVEDRGLRGQYF. CDR3 sequence (DNA): TGCAGCGTTGAAGATAGGGGTCTACGGGGGCAGTACTTC.

This clonotype was seen once. The chain has TRBV5-1 and TRBJ1-1, with D maybe TRBD1 (5 bases). Germline V gives CDR1 SGHRS, CDR2 YFSETQ. The ends were cut back, 4 bases at V and 3 bases at J, with 16 bases in the middle. CDR3 length equals 15 residues. CDR3 sequence: CASSPVPQGDTEAFF. DNA for the CDR3: TGCGCCAGCAGCCCGGTCCCCCAAGGGGACACTGAAGCTTTCTTT.

The chain employs TRBV5-1 and TRBJ2-3, with 8 bases fitting TRBD1. Per germline, CDR1 SGHRS and CDR2 YFSETQ. V was pared by 4 bases and J by 4 bases, with 5 bases of the junction left unmatched. This CDR3 has 14 amino acids. The CDR3 spells CASSPGGDPDTQYF. As DNA, the CDR3 is TGCGCCAGCAGCCCAGGGGGCGACCCAGATACGCAGTATTTT.

The chain couples TRBV27 to TRBJ2-1, with D tentatively TRBD2 (7 bases). V gave up 5 bases and J gave up 4 bases, with 18 bases separating them. There are 16 residues in the CDR3. CDR1 MNHEY and CDR2 SMNVEV come from the germline V gene (reference sequence). The CDR3 loop is CASSLTVGGPYNEQFF. The CDR3 bases are TGTGCCAGCAGTCTCACAGTGGGGGGGCCTTACAATGAGCAGTTCTTC.

This clonotype was seen only once. J is TRBJ2-6 and V is TRBV14; D may be TRBD1 or TRBD2 (5 bases each). The germline CDR1 and CDR2 sequences are SGHDN and FVKESK. Trimming shortened V by 7 bases and J by 4 bases, and 11 bases separated the two germline ends. CDR3 length: 14 residues. The CDR3 DNA reads as TGTGCCAGCAATAGAGGGGACGGGGCCAACGTCCTGACTTTC. This gives the protein CASNRGDGANVLTF.

This chain connects TRBV10-3 to TRBJ2-6; TRBD2 agrees at 7 bases. V trimming: 5 bases; J trimming: 0 bases; junction bases outside the gene matches: 1. The germline gives CDR1 ENHRY, CDR2 SYGVKD. This CDR3 comprises 15 residues. The CDR3 DNA is TGTGCCATCAGTCCGGGAGGCTCTGGGGCCAACGTCCTGACTTTC. Translated, it gives CAISPGGSGANVLTF.

The chain links TRBV18 to TRBJ2-5, with 7 bases that match TRBD2. The length of the CDR3 is 15 residues. Germline loops: CDR1 KGHSH, CDR2 LQKENI. V trimming: 3 bases; J trimming: 4 bases; junction bases outside the gene matches: 8. The CDR3 loop reads CASSPGGSLGETQYF. The CDR3 DNA sequence: TGTGCCAGCTCACCTGGCGGGAGTCTAGGAGAGACCCAGTACTTC.

V gene TRBV30 combines with J gene TRBJ1-2; D gene ambiguous. Trimming removed 8 bases at V and 4 bases at J, with 14 bases between. Looked up from germline, CDR1 is GTSNPN and CDR2 is SVGIG (reference sequence). The CDR3 is 12 amino acids. In nucleotides, the CDR3 is TGTGCCGGACCCCGGGAAATCTATGGCTACACCTTC. Protein: CAGPREIYGYTF.

CDR3: CSVGTSGNTEAFF. DNA for the CDR3: TGCAGCGTTGGGACTTCGGGGAACACTGAAGCTTTCTTT. The V call is TRBV29-1, the J call TRBJ1-1; no firm D call. The CDR3 has 13 residues. Germline CDR1 reads SQVTM; CDR2 reads ANQGSEA. Trimming left V 4 bases short and J 1 base short, with 10 bases between. The full variable domain, in which reference TRBV29-1 and TRBJ1-1 provide the parts outside the CDR3, is SAVISQKPSRDICQRGTSLTIQCQVDSQVTMMFWYRQQPGQSLTLIATANQGSEATYESGFVIDKFPISRPNLTFSTLTVSNMSPEDSSIYLCSVGTSGNTEAFFGQGTRLTVV.

This clonotype was picked up one time. Here the CDR3 reads CASSQREGYEQYF. CDR3 DNA: TGTGCCAGCAGCCAGAGGGAGGGCTACGAGCAGTACTTC. The chain uses TRBV27 and TRBJ2-7; the match to TRBD2 covers 7 bases. The CDR3 sequence is 13 residues long. CDR1 and CDR2 from the germline V gene are MNHEY and SMNVEV (reference sequence). With 6 bases clipped from V and 3 bases from J, the junction kept 5 bases outside the gene matches.

The chain recombines TRBV15 with TRBJ2-1; 9 bases match TRBD1. V dropped 5 bases and J dropped 5; count of bases not matched to a gene: 10. The germline CDR1 and CDR2 sequences are LNHNV and YYDKDF (reference sequence). The CDR3 length is 16 residues. CDR3: CATSPPIQGADNEQFF. Here the CDR3 DNA reads TGTGCCACCAGCCCACCAATACAGGGGGCAGACAATGAGCAGTTCTTC.

This chain uses TRBV29-1 with TRBJ2-7; 8 nucleotides align to TRBD1. This CDR3 has 12 residues. The V gene end was trimmed by 8 bases and the J gene end by 6 bases; junction bases not matched to a gene: 9. Looked up from germline, CDR1 is SQVTM and CDR2 is ANQGSEA. The CDR3 nucleotides read TGCAGCTACAACAGGGGGACCGGCGAGCAGTACTTC. Translation: CSYNRGTGEQYF.

The rearrangement uses TRBV3-1 and TRBJ2-7, with 12 bases lining up with TRBD2. Germline CDR1 and CDR2: LGHDT and YNNKEL (reference sequence). Trimming cost V 4 bases and J 0 bases; bases outside gene matches: 7. CDR3 length: 17 amino acids. For the CDR3, the DNA is TGTGCCAGCAGCCGTCTAGCGGGAGGGCCTAGCTCCTACGAGCAGTACTTC. Residues: CASSRLAGGPSSYEQYF.

The chain couples TRBV5-1 to TRBJ2-5, with D possibly being TRBD2 (5 bases). In germline, CDR1 is SGHRS, CDR2 YFSETQ. The V and J ends lost 4 bases and 5 bases respectively, with 15 bases between them. The CDR3 loop spans 14 amino acids. CDR3 nucleotides: TGCGCCAGCAGCCCGGAGGCTAGTAGGGAGACCCAGTACTTC. This sequence encodes CASSPEASRETQYF.

This sequence joins TRBV30 and TRBJ1-5; no reliable D call. The germline V gene encodes CDR1 GTSNPN and CDR2 SVGIG (reference sequence). Trimming pared 5 bases from V and 0 bases from J, leaving 17 bases between. The CDR3 runs 16 residues. The CDR3 DNA reads as TGTGCCTGGGCGACTCACGTCGGGATTAGCAATCAGCCCCAGCATTTT. This translates into CAWATHVGISNQPQHF.